This T cell receptor (beta chain) was found in a study of T cell responses to AZD1222 COVID-19 vaccine. Study-wide background: Some second doses came at about 4 weeks and others at about 12 weeks; these were pooled. Study-wide results and limits: After two AZD1222 doses, spike-specific TCR breadth and depth rose versus day 0. At 160-218 and 743-854, vaccine-associated CD4 TCRs were dominant, and they spanned spike.

The V and J ends lost 1 base and 2 bases respectively, with 9 bases between them. This CDR3 comprises 14 residues. CDR1 and CDR2 (germline): MNHEY, SMNVEV (reference sequence). Sequencing used immunoSEQ multiplex PCR; TCRdb keeps in-frame clones, though not all of them. The sample holds 150,000 or so clones, 91% seen once. Worth noting for this clone: What it binds is unknown.

The material sequenced was peripheral blood, taken on day 0 of AZD1222 vaccination. The V and J genes are TRBV27 and TRBJ2-7; perhaps D is TRBD1 or TRBD2 (5 bases each). This receptor was obtained from an adult in good health. The CDR3 spells CASSLFGTTYEQYF. The CDR3 DNA is TGTGCCAGCAGTTTATTTGGGACCACCTACGAGCAGTACTTC.